This T cell receptor beta chain was obtained from a study of blood T cell repertoires in COVID-19. The wider study: PBMCs, B-cell-depleted T cells, or T cells were the source of the cDNA or gDNA that made up the material.

The repertoire was sequenced with immunoSEQ multiplex PCR; TCRdb's copy has only in-frame clones and lacks some. Here the sample spans 390,000 or so clones, roughly 90% being singletons. The sample holds a few counts of this clone. The receptor was derived from a woman aged 25-40 years with active or convalescent COVID-19. The sample was peripheral blood.

The CDR3 region has the DNA TGTGCCAGCAGCTTAGGAAGGGACAGCCAGAACACTGAAGCTTTCTTT. The encoded protein is CASSLGRDSQNTEAFF. The rearrangement links TRBV11-2 to TRBJ1-1, with TRBD1 matching over 7 bases. The CDR3 spans 16 residues. Germline-derived CDR1 and CDR2 are SGHAT and FQNNGV. Unmatched junction bases numbered 6, after V lost 1 base and J lost 1 base.